This T cell receptor (beta chain) is drawn from a study of regulatory T cells in long-lasting Graves disease. Combining iRepertoire HTBI primers with Arm-PCR of CDR3 regions, the authors built TCR beta libraries. MiXCR, run by TCRdb on the multiplex PCR reads, gives a single entry per CDR3 protein. Seen here are about 450,000 distinct CDR3 sequences, 12% to 15% observed once, and the top ten hold under 20%. Regarding time point: newly diagnosed GD, antithyroid drugs for less than 3 months. PBMCs were the source of the RNA used for TCR sequencing. This CDR3 spans 16 amino acids. Looked up from germline, CDR1 is SGHDN and CDR2 is FVKESK. V was trimmed by 1 base and J by 4 bases, leaving 11 bases between them. This sample also appeared in a second study, on T cells in Graves' hyperthyroidism and ophthalmopathy. That publication notes: The HTBI primer set was used in a first-round RT-PCR of the TCR CDR3.

The chain couples TRBV14 to TRBJ2-6; a possible D gene is TRBD2 (5 bases). The clonotype comes from a woman aged 50 to 65 with Graves disease. Sequencing was performed on peripheral blood mononuclear cells (PBMCs), taken at new diagnosis, from a patient treated with antithyroid drugs. The CDR3 nucleotides are TGTGCCAGCAGCCAAGTGAGGGCAGCCGGGGCCAACGTCCTGACTTTC. Amino acid sequence: CASSQVRAAGANVLTF.